The sequence of this T cell receptor beta chain was determined in a study of human T cells and chemical hapten exposure. About the study: Diphenylcyclopropenone was applied weekly to patients' scalps across the approximately 25-week study. The study traced per-sample TCR yield variation mainly to small differences in pooled library volumes.

The CDR3 is made up of 12 amino acids. Germline lookup yields CDR1 ENHRY and CDR2 SYGVKD. Trimming at V came to 10 bases and at J to 4 bases, leaving 2 bases not matched to a gene. TCRdb ran MiXCR on the RACE reads and lists one entry per CDR3 protein. This table has about 250,000 distinct CDR3 sequences, over 7.5% appearing once. The time point is: pre-sensitization, week 0. Treatment given: therapeutic diphenylcyclopropenone sensitization with weekly scalp DPC. Sample donors consisted of patients with alopecia, aged 18 to 70 years, who were suitable for DPC. Whole blood, unfractionated, served as the material for total RNA extraction.

The rearrangement links TRBV10-3 to TRBJ1-1; 11 bases align to TRBD1. This receptor was taken from a man aged 18 to 30 with alopecia areata. Some clones in this sample may be carry-over from other donors' samples. The material sequenced was whole blood, taken in connection with sensitization to the hapten diphenylcyclopropenone (DPC). As DNA, the CDR3 is TGTGCCACCGGACAGGGGGCCACTGAAGCTTTCTTT. Translating gives CATGQGATEAFF.